Below are 19 T cell receptor beta chains sequenced from a single sample in a study of blood T cell repertoires in COVID-19. Generated by immunoSEQ multiplex PCR, the TCRdb table keeps only in-frame clones and is missing some. The data contain about 150,000 clones, 60% to 85% of them singletons. Sequencing input: peripheral blood. The receptors were gathered from a man aged 45-65 years with active or convalescent COVID-19.

This chain links TRBV27 with TRBJ2-1, with D possibly TRBD2 on 5 matching bases. The ends were cut back, 0 bases at V and 0 bases at J, with 9 bases in the middle. CDR1 and CDR2 (germline): MNHEY, SMNVEV (reference sequence). The CDR3 loop spans 16 amino acids. The CDR3 nucleotides are TGTGCCAGCAGTTTATCGCTAGCCCGCTCCTACAATGAGCAGTTCTTC. Translation gives CASSLSLARSYNEQFF.

This chain connects TRBV2 to TRBJ2-3; 10 bases fit TRBD2. Germline values: CDR1 SNHLY, CDR2 FYNNEI. Trimming took 6 bases from V and 2 from J; bases not matched to a gene: 2. The CDR3 spans 14 residues. CDR3: CASRLAGSTDTQYF. The CDR3, as DNA: TGTGCCAGCAGACTAGCGGGGTCCACAGATACGCAGTATTTT.

V and J are TRBV6-1 and TRBJ2-2, with 16 bases aligning to TRBD2. V shed 3 bases and J 6 bases; nucleotides not matched to a gene: 1. Germline V gene data show CDR1 as MNHNS and CDR2 as SASEGT. This CDR3 is 16 amino acids long. The CDR3 DNA sequence: TGTGCCAGCAGTGAGGGACTAGCGGGAGGGCCCGGGGAGCTGTTTTTT. Protein product: CASSEGLAGGPGELFF.

The rearrangement uses TRBV28 and TRBJ2-2; 10 bases are a match to TRBD2. V was pared by 3 bases and J by 4 bases, with 5 bases of the junction left unmatched. The CDR3 length is 16 residues. Germline CDR1 reads MDHEN; CDR2 reads SYDVKM. DNA for the CDR3: TGTGCCAGCAGTTTGGTCGTAGCGGGAGGCACCGGGGAGCTGTTTTTT. Amino acids: CASSLVVAGGTGELFF.

The V call is TRBV10-3, the J call TRBJ2-7; 8 nucleotides match TRBD1. The CDR3 runs 13 residues. The germline CDR1 and CDR2 sequences are ENHRY and SYGVKD. The junction had 4 bases not matched to a gene; V was cut back by 2 bases and J by 7 bases. The CDR3 bases are TGTGCCATCAGTGAGAACAGGGGGTGGGAGCAGTACTTC. This encodes CAISENRGWEQYF.

The sample holds one count of this clone. The chain has TRBV2 and TRBJ2-5; D unclear. This CDR3 is built from 18 residues. The germline V gene encodes CDR1 SNHLY and CDR2 FYNNEI. V was pared by 1 base and J by 2 bases, with 20 bases between. CDR3 nucleotides: TGTGCCAGCAGTGAAGAGGCCCAGTTAGCAGCATTGCAAGAGACCCAGTACTTC. This gives the protein CASSEEAQLAALQETQYF. Filled out from reference TRBV2 and TRBJ2-5, the complete variable domain reads EPEVTQTPSHQVTQMGQEVILRCVPISNHLYFYWYRQILGQKVEFLVSFYNNEISEKSEIFDDQFSVERPDGSNFTLKIRSTKLEDSAMYFCASSEEAQLAALQETQYFGPGTRLLVL.

This chain connects TRBV6-1 to TRBJ1-5, with D unresolved. Germline values: CDR1 MNHNS, CDR2 SASEGT. CDR3 length equals 15 residues. The V end lost 2 bases, the J end lost 0 bases, and 8 bases lay between the germline ends. The DNA of the CDR3 is TGTGCCAGCAGTGAATTCGGGTATAGCAATCAGCCCCAGCATTTT. Translated, it gives CASSEFGYSNQPQHF.

The chain recombines TRBV6-5 with TRBJ1-2; 11 bases agree with TRBD1. The CDR3 is 14 amino acids. Germline values: CDR1 MNHEY, CDR2 SVGAGI. Trimming cost V 0 bases and J 8 bases; bases outside gene matches: 2. CDR3 sequence: CASSYSRDRGGYTF. The CDR3, as DNA: TGTGCCAGCAGTTACTCGCGGGACAGGGGGGGCTACACCTTC.

The V gene is TRBV28, the J gene TRBJ1-5; TRBD1 matches at 7 bases. V was clipped by 6 bases and J by 7 bases; unmatched bases: 12. Germline lookup yields CDR1 MDHEN and CDR2 SYDVKM. The CDR3 covers 15 residues. Here the CDR3 reads CASRLRQGLWQPQHF. For the CDR3, the DNA is TGTGCCAGCAGATTAAGACAGGGCCTTTGGCAGCCCCAGCATTTT.

The chain joins TRBV6-2 or TRBV6-3 to TRBJ2-3, with 7 positions matching TRBD1. Losses at the gene ends were 6 bases for V and 8 bases for J; bases not matched to a gene: 17. The CDR3 spans 16 residues. Germline assignment: CDR1 MNHEY and CDR2 SVGEGT. The CDR3 region has the DNA TGTGCCAGCAGCCCTACCCGACAGGGAGAAGGGGTTACGCAGTATTTT. This encodes CASSPTRQGEGVTQYF.

V gene TRBV27 combines with J gene TRBJ1-5; 7 nucleotides agree with TRBD1. Germline CDR1 reads MNHEY; CDR2 reads SMNVEV (reference sequence). V was pared by 6 bases and J by 6 bases, with 11 bases of the junction left unmatched. This CDR3 has 15 residues. The DNA of the CDR3 is TGTGCCAGCAGGAAAACAGGGGTTGAGGGTCAGCCCCAGCATTTT. This translates into CASRKTGVEGQPQHF.

The genes are TRBV6-6 and TRBJ1-4, with D perhaps matching TRBD1 (5 bases). Looked up from germline, CDR1 is MNHNY and CDR2 is SVGAGI (reference sequence). The V gene lost 2 bases and the J gene lost 7 bases, with 8 bases spanning the gap. CDR3 length equals 13 residues. CDR3 residues: CASSYDSSEKLFF. In nucleotides, the CDR3 is TGTGCCAGCAGTTACGACAGTTCTGAAAAACTGTTTTTT.

The genes are TRBV7-9 and TRBJ1-3, with 9 bases that match TRBD1. CDR3 length: 19 residues. Trimming removed 4 bases from V and 2 bases from J; junction bases left unmatched: 15. Germline-derived CDR1 and CDR2 are SEHNR and FQNEAQ (reference sequence). The CDR3 nucleotides read TGTGCCAGCAGCTCGCCTTGGGATCGGGACAGGGCCACTGGAAACACCATATATTTT. Its protein product is CASSSPWDRDRATGNTIYF.

V usage is TRBV28 and J usage is TRBJ2-1; TRBD2 matches 10 bases. This CDR3 spans 18 amino acids. V lost 3 bases to trimming and J lost 7 bases; unmatched junction nucleotides: 15. CDR1 is MDHEN, CDR2 SYDVKM, per germline. In nucleotides, the CDR3 is TGTGCCAGCAGTTTCTGGACAGTAGCGGGAGGAGGATTGAATGAGCAGTTCTTC. Amino acids: CASSFWTVAGGGLNEQFF. The full variable domain, with the rest looked up from reference TRBV28 and TRBJ2-1, is DVKVTQSSRYLVKRTGEKVFLECVQDMDHENMFWYRQDPGLGLRLIYFSYDVKMKEKGDIPEGYSVSREKKERFSLILESASTNQTSMYLCASSFWTVAGGGLNEQFFGPGTRLTVL.

For this clone: This same CDR3 is encoded by further DNA sequences in the sample. V is TRBV25-1 and J is TRBJ2-3; TRBD2 aligns across 9 bases. The CDR3 has 16 residues. Germline V gene lookup returns CDR1 MGHDK and CDR2 SYGVNS. The junction had 5 bases not matched to a gene; V was cut back by 4 bases and J by 0 bases. The CDR3 sequence: CASSAGLALSTDTQYF. In DNA form, the CDR3 reads TGTGCCAGCAGTGCTGGACTAGCGTTAAGCACAGATACGCAGTATTTT.

The V and J genes are TRBV10-1 and TRBJ1-1; D possibly corresponds to TRBD1 (5 bases). Trimming shortened V by 5 bases and J by 1 base, and 14 bases separated the two germline ends. The length of the CDR3 is 15 residues. Per germline, CDR1 WNHNN and CDR2 SYGVQD (reference sequence). The CDR3 bases are TGCGCCAGCAGTCCTTCAGGGCTTGGGAACACTGAAGCTTTCTTT. Protein: CASSPSGLGNTEAFF.

The chain has TRBV9 and TRBJ1-3; 12 bases map to TRBD1. The V and J ends lost 4 bases and 0 bases, in that order; junction bases with no gene match: 11. Germline assignment: CDR1 SGDLS and CDR2 YYNGEE. CDR3 length: 19 amino acids. The CDR3 DNA follows: TGTGCCAGCAGCCCTCGGGGGGACAGGGGGCTGAGCTCTGGAAACACCATATATTTT. This translates into CASSPRGDRGLSSGNTIYF.

This chain links TRBV28 with TRBJ2-7; 13 bases fit TRBD2. V was pared by 6 bases and J by 6 bases, with 8 bases of the junction left unmatched. The CDR3 runs to 15 residues. Germline V gene data show CDR1 as MDHEN and CDR2 as SYDVKM. CDR3 protein: CASRLAGGPRGEQYF. In DNA, the CDR3 is TGTGCCAGCAGACTAGCGGGAGGGCCTCGAGGCGAGCAGTACTTC.

The chain uses TRBV18 and TRBJ1-2, with 8 bases matching TRBD1. The junction had 3 bases not matched to a gene; V was cut back by 0 bases and J by 3 bases. Germline V CDR1 and CDR2: KGHSH, LQKENI. The CDR3 extends over 15 amino acids. Written as DNA, the CDR3 is TGTGCCAGCTCACCACCGGGACAGGCACACTATGGCTACACCTTC. Amino acid sequence: CASSPPGQAHYGYTF.